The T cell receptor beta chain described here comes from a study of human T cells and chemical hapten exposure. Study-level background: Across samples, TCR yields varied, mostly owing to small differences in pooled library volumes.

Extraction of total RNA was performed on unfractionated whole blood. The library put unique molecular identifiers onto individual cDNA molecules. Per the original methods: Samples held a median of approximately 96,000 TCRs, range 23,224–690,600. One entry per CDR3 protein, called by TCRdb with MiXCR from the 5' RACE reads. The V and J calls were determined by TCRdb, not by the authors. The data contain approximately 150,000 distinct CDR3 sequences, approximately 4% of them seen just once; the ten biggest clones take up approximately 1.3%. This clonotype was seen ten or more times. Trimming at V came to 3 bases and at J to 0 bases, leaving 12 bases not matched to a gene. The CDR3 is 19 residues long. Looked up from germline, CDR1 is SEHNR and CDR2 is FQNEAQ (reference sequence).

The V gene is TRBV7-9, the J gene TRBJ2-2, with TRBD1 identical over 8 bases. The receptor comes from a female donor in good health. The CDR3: CASSFIRGQDASNTGELFF. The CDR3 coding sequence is TGTGCCAGCAGCTTTATAAGGGGACAGGACGCTTCGAACACCGGGGAGCTGTTTTTT.